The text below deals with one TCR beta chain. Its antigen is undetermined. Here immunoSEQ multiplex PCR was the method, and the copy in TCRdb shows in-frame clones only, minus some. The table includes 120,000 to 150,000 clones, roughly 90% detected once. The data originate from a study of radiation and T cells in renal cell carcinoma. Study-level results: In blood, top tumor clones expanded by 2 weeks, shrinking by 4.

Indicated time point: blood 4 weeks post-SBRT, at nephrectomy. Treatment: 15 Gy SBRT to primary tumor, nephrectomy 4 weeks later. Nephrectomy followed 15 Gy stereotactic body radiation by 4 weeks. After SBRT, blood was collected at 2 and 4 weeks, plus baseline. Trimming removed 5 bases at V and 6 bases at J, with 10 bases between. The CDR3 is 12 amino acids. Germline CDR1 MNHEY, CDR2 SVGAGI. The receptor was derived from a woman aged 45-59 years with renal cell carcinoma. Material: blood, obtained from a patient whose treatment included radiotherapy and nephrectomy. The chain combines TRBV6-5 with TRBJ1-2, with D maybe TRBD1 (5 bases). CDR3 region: CASSRWDDGYTF. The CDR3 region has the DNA TGTGCCAGCAGTCGGTGGGACGATGGCTACACCTTC.